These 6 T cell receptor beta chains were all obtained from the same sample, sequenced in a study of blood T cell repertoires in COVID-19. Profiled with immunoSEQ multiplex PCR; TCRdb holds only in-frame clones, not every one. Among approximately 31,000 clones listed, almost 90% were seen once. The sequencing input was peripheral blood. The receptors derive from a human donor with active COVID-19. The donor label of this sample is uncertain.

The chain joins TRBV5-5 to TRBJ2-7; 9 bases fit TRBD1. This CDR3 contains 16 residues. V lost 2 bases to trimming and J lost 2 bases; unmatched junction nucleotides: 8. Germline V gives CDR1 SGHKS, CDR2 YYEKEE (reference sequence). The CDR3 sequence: CASSFRQGQGTYEQYF. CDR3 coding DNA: TGTGCCAGCAGCTTCCGCCAAGGACAGGGGACCTACGAGCAGTACTTC.

The CDR3 coding sequence is TGCGCCAGCAGCCAAGATTATCGGTCTAGCCTAAGCCACGAGCAGTACTTC. Translating gives CASSQDYRSSLSHEQYF. This rearrangement joins TRBV4-3 to TRBJ2-7; a possible D gene is TRBD2 (5 bases). V was cut by 0 bases and J by 5 bases, with 20 bases left in between. The germline gives CDR1 LGHNA, CDR2 YSLEER. The CDR3 is made up of 17 amino acids.

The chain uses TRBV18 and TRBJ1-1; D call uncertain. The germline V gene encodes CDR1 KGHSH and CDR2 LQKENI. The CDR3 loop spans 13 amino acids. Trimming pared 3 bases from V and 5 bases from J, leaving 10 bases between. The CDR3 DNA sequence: TGTGCCAGCTCACCCGGGATGATGACTGAAGCTTTCTTT. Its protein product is CASSPGMMTEAFF.

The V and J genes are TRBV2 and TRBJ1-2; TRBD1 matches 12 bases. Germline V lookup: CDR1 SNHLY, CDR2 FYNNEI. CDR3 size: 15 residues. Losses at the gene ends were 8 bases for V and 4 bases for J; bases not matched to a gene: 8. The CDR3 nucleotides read TGTGCCAGCCCGATGGGGACAGGGGGCTCCTATGGCTACACCTTC. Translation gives CASPMGTGGSYGYTF.

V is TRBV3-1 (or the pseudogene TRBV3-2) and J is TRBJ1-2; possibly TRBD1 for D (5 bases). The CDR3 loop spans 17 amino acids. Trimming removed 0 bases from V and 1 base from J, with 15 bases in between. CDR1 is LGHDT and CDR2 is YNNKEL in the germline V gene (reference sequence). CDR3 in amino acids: CASSQEVEGRLNYGYTF. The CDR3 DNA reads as TGTGCCAGCAGCCAAGAAGTGGAGGGGCGCCTTAACTATGGCTACACCTTC.

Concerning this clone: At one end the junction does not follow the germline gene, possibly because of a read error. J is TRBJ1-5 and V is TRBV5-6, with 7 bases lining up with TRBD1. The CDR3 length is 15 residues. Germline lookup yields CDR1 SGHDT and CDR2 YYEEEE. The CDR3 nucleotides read TGTGCCAGCAGTTTGGACAGGCGGCCGAGTCAGCCCCAGCATTTT. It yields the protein CASSLDRRPSQPQHF.